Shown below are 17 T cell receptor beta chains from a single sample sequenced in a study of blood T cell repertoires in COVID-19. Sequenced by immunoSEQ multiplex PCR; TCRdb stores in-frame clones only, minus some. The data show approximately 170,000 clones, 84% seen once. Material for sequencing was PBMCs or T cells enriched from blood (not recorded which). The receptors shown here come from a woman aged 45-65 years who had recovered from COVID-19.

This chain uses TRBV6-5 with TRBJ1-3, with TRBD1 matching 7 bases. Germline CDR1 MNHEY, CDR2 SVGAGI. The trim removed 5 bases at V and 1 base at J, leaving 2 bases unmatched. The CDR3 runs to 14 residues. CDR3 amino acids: CASSTQGSGNTIYF. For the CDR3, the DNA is TGTGCCAGCAGTACACAGGGGTCTGGAAACACCATATATTTT.

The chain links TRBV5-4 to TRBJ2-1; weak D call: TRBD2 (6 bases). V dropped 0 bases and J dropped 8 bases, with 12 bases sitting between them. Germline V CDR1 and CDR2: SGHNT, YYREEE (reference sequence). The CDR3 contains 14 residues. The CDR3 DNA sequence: TGTGCCAGCAGCTTGGGTCGGGGAGGCTATGAGCAGTTCTTC. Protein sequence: CASSLGRGGYEQFF.

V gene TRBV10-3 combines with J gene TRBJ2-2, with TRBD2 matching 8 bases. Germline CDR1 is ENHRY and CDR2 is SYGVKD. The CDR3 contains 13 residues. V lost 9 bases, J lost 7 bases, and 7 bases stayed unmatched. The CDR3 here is CAMNGGGNGELFF. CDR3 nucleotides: TGTGCCATGAACGGGGGGGGAAACGGGGAGCTGTTTTTT.

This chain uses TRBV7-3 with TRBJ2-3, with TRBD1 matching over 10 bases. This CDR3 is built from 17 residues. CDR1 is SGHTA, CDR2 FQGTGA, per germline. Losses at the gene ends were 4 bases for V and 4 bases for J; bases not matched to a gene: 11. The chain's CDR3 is CASSSKPGQGNPDTQYF. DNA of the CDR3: TGTGCCAGCAGCTCTAAACCGGGACAGGGGAACCCAGATACGCAGTATTTT.

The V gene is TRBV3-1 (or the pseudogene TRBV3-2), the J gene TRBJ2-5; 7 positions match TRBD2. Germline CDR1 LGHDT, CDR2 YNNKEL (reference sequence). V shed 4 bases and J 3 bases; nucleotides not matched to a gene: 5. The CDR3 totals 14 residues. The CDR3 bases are TGTGCCAGCAGCCGGGACTACTCAGAAGAGACCCAGTACTTC. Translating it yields CASSRDYSEETQYF.

CDR3 region: CASRRQELSPLHF. The DNA for the CDR3 is TGTGCCAGCAGACGACAGGAGTTATCACCCCTCCACTTT. The chain couples TRBV27 to TRBJ1-6; perhaps TRBD1 as D (6 bases). V was shortened by 6 bases and J by 10 bases, with 13 bases between the two germline ends. CDR3 length equals 13 residues. Germline V gene sequence: CDR1 MNHEY, CDR2 SMNVEV (reference sequence).

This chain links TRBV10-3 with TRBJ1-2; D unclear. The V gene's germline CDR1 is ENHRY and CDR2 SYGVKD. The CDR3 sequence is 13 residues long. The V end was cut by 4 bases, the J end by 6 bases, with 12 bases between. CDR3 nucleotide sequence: TGTGCCATCAGTGCGGGGAGCGTGAATGGCTACACCTTC. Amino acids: CAISAGSVNGYTF.

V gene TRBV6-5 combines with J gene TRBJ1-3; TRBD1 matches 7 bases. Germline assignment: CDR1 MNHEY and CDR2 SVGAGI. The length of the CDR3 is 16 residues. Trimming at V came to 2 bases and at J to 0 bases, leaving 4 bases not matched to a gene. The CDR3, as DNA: TGTGCCAGCAGTTACGAGGCAGGGGGCTCTGGAAACACCATATATTTT. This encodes CASSYEAGGSGNTIYF.

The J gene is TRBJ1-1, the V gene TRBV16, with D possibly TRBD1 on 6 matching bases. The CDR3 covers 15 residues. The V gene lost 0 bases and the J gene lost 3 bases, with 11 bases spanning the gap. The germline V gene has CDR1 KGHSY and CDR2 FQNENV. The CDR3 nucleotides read TGTGCCAGCAGCCAATCGAAAGGGACATACACTGAAGCTTTCTTT. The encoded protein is CASSQSKGTYTEAFF.

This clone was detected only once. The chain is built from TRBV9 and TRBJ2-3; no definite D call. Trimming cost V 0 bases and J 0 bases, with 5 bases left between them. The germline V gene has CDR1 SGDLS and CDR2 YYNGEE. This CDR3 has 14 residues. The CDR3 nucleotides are TGTGCCAGCAGCGTAGCTCCCAGCACAGATACGCAGTATTTT. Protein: CASSVAPSTDTQYF.

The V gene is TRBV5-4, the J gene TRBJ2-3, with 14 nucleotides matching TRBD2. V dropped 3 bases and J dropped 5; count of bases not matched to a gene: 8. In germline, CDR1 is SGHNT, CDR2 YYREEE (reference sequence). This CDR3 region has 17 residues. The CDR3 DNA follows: TGTGCCAGCAGCTCCGGGACTAGCGGGGGAGCTGGAGATACGCAGTATTTT. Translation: CASSSGTSGGAGDTQYF.

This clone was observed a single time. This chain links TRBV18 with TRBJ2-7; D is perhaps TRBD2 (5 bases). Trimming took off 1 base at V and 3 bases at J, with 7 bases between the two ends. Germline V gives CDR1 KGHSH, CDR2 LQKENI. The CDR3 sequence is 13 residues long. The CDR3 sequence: CASSPQEDYEQYF. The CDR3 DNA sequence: TGTGCCAGCTCACCACAGGAGGACTACGAGCAGTACTTC.

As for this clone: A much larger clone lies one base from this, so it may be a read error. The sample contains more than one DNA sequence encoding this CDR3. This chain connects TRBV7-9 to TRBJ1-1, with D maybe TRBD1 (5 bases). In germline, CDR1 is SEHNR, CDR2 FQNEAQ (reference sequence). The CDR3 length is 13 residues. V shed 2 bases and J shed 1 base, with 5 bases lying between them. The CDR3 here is CASSLTGNTEAFF. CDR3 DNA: TGTGCCAGCAGCTTAACAGGGAACACTGAAGCTTTCTTT.

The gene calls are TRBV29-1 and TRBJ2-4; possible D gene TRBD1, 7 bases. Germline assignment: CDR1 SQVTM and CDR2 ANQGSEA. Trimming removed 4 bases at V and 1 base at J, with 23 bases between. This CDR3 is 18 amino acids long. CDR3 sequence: CSVGEAAPGGSAKNIQYF. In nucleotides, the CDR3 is TGCAGCGTTGGAGAGGCTGCCCCAGGGGGGTCGGCCAAAAACATTCAGTACTTC.

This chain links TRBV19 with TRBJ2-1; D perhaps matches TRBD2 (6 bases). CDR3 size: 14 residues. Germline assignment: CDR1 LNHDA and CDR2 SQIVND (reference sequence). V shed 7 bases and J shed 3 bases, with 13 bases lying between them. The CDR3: CASKGGLDYNEQFF. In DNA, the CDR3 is TGTGCCAGTAAGGGAGGCCTAGACTACAATGAGCAGTTCTTC.

CDR3 DNA: TGTGCCAGCAGTCTAGCGGGGCAAGCCTACGAGCAGTACTTC. Translating gives CASSLAGQAYEQYF. The V and J genes are TRBV28 and TRBJ2-7; 9 bases align to TRBD2. The ends lost 5 bases at V and 2 bases at J; junction bases unmatched: 4. The CDR3 is 14 residues long. From germline, CDR1 is MDHEN and CDR2 SYDVKM. Full variable domain (outside the CDR3, taken from reference TRBV28 and TRBJ2-7): DVKVTQSSRYLVKRTGEKVFLECVQDMDHENMFWYRQDPGLGLRLIYFSYDVKMKEKGDIPEGYSVSREKKERFSLILESASTNQTSMYLCASSLAGQAYEQYFGPGTRLTVT.

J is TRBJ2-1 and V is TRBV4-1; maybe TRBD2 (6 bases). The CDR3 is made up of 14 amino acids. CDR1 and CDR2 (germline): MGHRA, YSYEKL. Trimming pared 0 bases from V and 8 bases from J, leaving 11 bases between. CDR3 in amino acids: CASSQDSGEDEQFF. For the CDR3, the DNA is TGCGCCAGCAGCCAAGACTCGGGGGAGGATGAGCAGTTCTTC.